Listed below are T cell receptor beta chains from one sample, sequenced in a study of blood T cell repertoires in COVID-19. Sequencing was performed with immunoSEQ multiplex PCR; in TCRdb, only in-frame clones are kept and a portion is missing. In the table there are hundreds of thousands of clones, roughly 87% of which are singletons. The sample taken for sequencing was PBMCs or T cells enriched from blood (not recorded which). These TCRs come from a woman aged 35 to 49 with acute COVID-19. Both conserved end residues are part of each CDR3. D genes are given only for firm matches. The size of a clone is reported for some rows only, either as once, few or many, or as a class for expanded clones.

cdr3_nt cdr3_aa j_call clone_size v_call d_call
TGTGCCAGCAGCAGAAGACTAGCGGAACAAGAGACCCAGTACTTC CASSRRLAEQETQYF TRBJ2-5 - TRBV5-4 TRBD2
TGCAGCGTCTCCGGGACTAGCGGGTTCACAGATACGCAGTATTTT CSVSGTSGFTDTQYF TRBJ2-3 - TRBV29-1 TRBD2
TGCGCCAGCAGCCCCGGGACAGGGCGGACTGAAGCTTTCTTT CASSPGTGRTEAFF TRBJ1-1 - TRBV5-1 TRBD1
TGTGCCTGGAGTCGGACAGGGAGAGGCGAGCAGTACTTC CAWSRTGRGEQYF TRBJ2-7 - TRBV30 TRBD1
TGTGCCAGCAGCCAAAGGCTAGCATTTTCACCCCTCCACTTT CASSQRLAFSPLHF TRBJ1-6 few TRBV5-5 -
TGTGCCTGGAGTGCAGGTATAAGCAATCAGCCCCAGCATTTT CAWSAGISNQPQHF TRBJ1-5 once TRBV30 -
TGCAGTGCTAGTTACGACTACTCCTACGAGCAGTACTTC CSASYDYSYEQYF TRBJ2-7 - TRBV20-1 -
TGTGCCAGCAGCGTATACAGGGGGCCAGAGGAACAGCCCCAGCATTTT CASSVYRGPEEQPQHF TRBJ1-5 - TRBV7-2 TRBD1
TGTGCCAGCGCCAGTGGTGGGGCGGGGCGCTATGAGCAGTTCTTC CASASGGAGRYEQFF TRBJ2-1 - TRBV3-1/TRBV3-2 -
TGCAGCGTTGTTAAGGGAGGAGAGCAGTACTTC CSVVKGGEQYF TRBJ2-7 - TRBV29-1 -
TGTGCCAGTAGTACTCTAGCGGGGGAACTGGACTCCACAGATACGCAGTATTTT CASSTLAGELDSTDTQYF TRBJ2-3 - TRBV19 TRBD2
TGTGCCAGCAGCTCGACAGATACGCAGTATTTT CASSSTDTQYF TRBJ2-3 - TRBV7-9 -
TGTGCCAGCAGCCAAGGGTGGGCACTAGCGGACCTCGTTAACACCGGGGAGCTGTTTTTT CASSQGWALADLVNTGELFF TRBJ2-2 - TRBV4-2 TRBD2